The 32 T cell receptor beta chains listed next were all sequenced from one sample in a study of blood T cells in healthy people across ages. The use of a sample-barcoded 5' primer and a J-beta primer mix characterized a second PCR of about 6 to 11 cycles. TCRdb ran MiXCR on the 5' RACE reads and lists one entry per CDR3 protein. Of over 450,000 distinct CDR3 sequences listed, more than 20% are singletons. The same specimen was also included in a second study, on T cells of mothers and their children.

The sequenced material came from blood. Receptors originate from a boy under 18 in good health.

This clonotype occurred a few times. The rearrangement links TRBV7-9 to TRBJ1-5, with a weak D call TRBD1 (5 bases). Per germline, CDR1 SEHNR and CDR2 FQNEAQ (reference sequence). The CDR3 totals 14 residues. V dropped 5 bases and J dropped 5 bases, with 13 bases sitting between them. This CDR3 reads CASSGALGDQPQHF. CDR3 nucleotide sequence: TGTGCCAGCAGCGGGGCGCTCGGAGATCAGCCCCAGCATTTT.

The chain links TRBV2 to TRBJ2-1; D unresolved. The DNA end lines up better with TRBJ2-5; the J call may be wrong. CDR1 and CDR2 (germline): SNHLY, FYNNEI. This CDR3 spans 13 amino acids. CDR3 bases: TGTGCCAGCAACATTCAGCCAGGAGAGACCCAGTACTTC. Translated: CASNIQPGETQYF.

The chain uses TRBV7-9 and TRBJ2-5, with TRBD1 matching 7 bases. The CDR3 length is 14 residues. CDR1 is SEHNR and CDR2 is FQNEAQ in the germline V gene (reference sequence). Trimming took 5 bases from V and 0 from J; bases not matched to a gene: 3. The CDR3 protein is CASSQQGYQETQYF. Written as DNA, the CDR3 is TGTGCCAGCAGCCAACAGGGGTACCAAGAGACCCAGTACTTC.

The chain couples TRBV20-1 to TRBJ1-3; D gene ambiguous. Trimming cost V 3 bases and J 2 bases, with 8 bases left between them. From germline, CDR1 is DFQATT and CDR2 SNEGSKA (reference sequence). The CDR3 length is 13 residues. The CDR3: CSARRVTGNTIYF. The CDR3 DNA is TGCAGTGCTAGGAGGGTTACTGGAAACACCATATATTTT.

This chain uses TRBV7-2 with TRBJ1-2; no clear D. V was cut by 7 bases and J by 0 bases, with 12 bases left in between. The CDR3 loop spans 14 amino acids. Germline-derived CDR1 and CDR2 are SGHTA and FQGNSA. The CDR3 bases are TGTGCCAGCACTGGAGCCTTCGCTAACTATGGCTACACCTTC. This encodes CASTGAFANYGYTF.

This sequence joins TRBV5-1 and TRBJ1-6; possibly TRBD1 for D (5 bases). Looked up from germline, CDR1 is SGHRS and CDR2 is YFSETQ. V was shortened by 4 bases and J by 8 bases, with 16 bases between the two germline ends. This CDR3 has 15 residues. For the CDR3, the DNA is TGCGCCAGCAGCCCGGACGGGGGTCCGGATTCACCCCTCCACTTT. Residues: CASSPDGGPDSPLHF. Using reference TRBV5-1 and TRBJ1-6 for the parts outside the CDR3, the full variable domain is KAGVTQTPRYLIKTRGQQVTLSCSPISGHRSVSWYQQTPGQGLQFLFEYFSETQRNKGNFPGRFSGRQFSNSRSEMNVSTLELGDSALYLCASSPDGGPDSPLHFGNGTRLTVT.

The V and J genes are TRBV6-5 and TRBJ2-3; TRBD2 agrees at 12 bases. This CDR3 region has 15 residues. The germline gives CDR1 MNHEY, CDR2 SVGAGI. Trimming cost V 0 bases and J 11 bases; bases outside gene matches: 6. CDR3 DNA sequence: TGTGCCAGCAGTTACTCTCTAGCGGGGGGGTATAAGCAGTATTTT. It codes for CASSYSLAGGYKQYF.

This clonotype was counted once. The chain employs TRBV27 and TRBJ1-4, with no clear D. The germline gives CDR1 MNHEY, CDR2 SMNVEV (reference sequence). V gave up 4 bases and J gave up 3 bases, with 9 bases separating them. The CDR3 loop spans 14 amino acids. In DNA form, the CDR3 reads TGTGCCAGCAGTTCTGTTCTTTCTAATGAAAAACTGTTTTTT. The encoded protein is CASSSVLSNEKLFF.

V usage is TRBV20-1 and J usage is TRBJ1-1; D uncertain. The CDR3 is 9 amino acids. Germline V gene data show CDR1 as DFQATT and CDR2 as SNEGSKA (reference sequence). Here the CDR3 reads CRTKTWAFF. In nucleotides, the CDR3 is TGCAGAACTAAGACGTGGGCTTTCTTT.

This clonotype has more than one count but fewer than ten. V is TRBV29-1 and J is TRBJ2-7, with 14 bases lining up with TRBD2. Per the germline V gene, CDR1 is SQVTM and CDR2 is ANQGSEA. This CDR3 is 13 amino acids long. The junction had 4 bases not matched to a gene; V was cut back by 6 bases and J by 6 bases. For the CDR3, the DNA is TGCAGCGTCCGGACTAGCGGGAGGATCGAGCAGTACTTC. Translated, it gives CSVRTSGRIEQYF.

A few counts support this clonotype. The chain has TRBV7-9 and TRBJ2-1; 15 nucleotides match TRBD2. The V segment lost 4 bases and the J segment 7 bases; nucleotides outside the gene matches: 14. The germline V gene has CDR1 SEHNR and CDR2 FQNEAQ (reference sequence). The CDR3 totals 19 residues. CDR3 loop: CASSSLRTSGRVDANEQFF. The CDR3 DNA sequence: TGTGCCAGCAGCTCCCTTCGGACTAGCGGGAGGGTCGATGCGAATGAGCAGTTCTTC.

This clonotype was recorded a few times. The chain combines TRBV28 with TRBJ2-2; the match to TRBD1 covers 8 bases. Looked up from germline, CDR1 is MDHEN and CDR2 is SYDVKM. The CDR3 is 15 residues long. The junction had 11 bases not matched to a gene; V was cut back by 8 bases and J by 6 bases. CDR3: CASCSPGQAPGELFF. Here the CDR3 DNA reads TGTGCCAGCTGTTCCCCGGGACAGGCCCCCGGGGAGCTGTTTTTT. Using reference TRBV28 and TRBJ2-2 for the parts outside the CDR3, the full variable domain is DVKVTQSSRYLVKRTGEKVFLECVQDMDHENMFWYRQDPGLGLRLIYFSYDVKMKEKGDIPEGYSVSREKKERFSLILESASTNQTSMYLCASCSPGQAPGELFFGEGSRLTVL.

This clonotype was seen a handful of times. The rearrangement links TRBV29-1 to TRBJ1-1; 7 bases match TRBD1. V lost 0 bases, J lost 9 bases, and 10 bases stayed unmatched. The CDR3 loop spans 14 amino acids. Germline CDR1 SQVTM, CDR2 ANQGSEA. CDR3 bases: TGCAGCGTTGAAGACACAGGGGTCTCGTCCCAAGCTTTCTTT. Residues: CSVEDTGVSSQAFF. Variable domain in full (rest from reference TRBV29-1 and TRBJ1-1): SAVISQKPSRDICQRGTSLTIQCQVDSQVTMMFWYRQQPGQSLTLIATANQGSEATYESGFVIDKFPISRPNLTFSTLTVSNMSPEDSSIYLCSVEDTGVSSQAFFGQGTRLTVV.

This rearrangement joins TRBV11-2 to TRBJ1-2; TRBD1 agrees at 7 bases. Trimming at V came to 3 bases and at J to 8 bases, leaving 6 bases not matched to a gene. The CDR3 spans 13 residues. In germline, CDR1 is SGHAT, CDR2 FQNNGV. The CDR3 DNA reads as TGTGCCAGCAGCTTCGACAGGGTGAGGGGCTACACCTTC. The encoded protein is CASSFDRVRGYTF.

The chain carries TRBV20-1 and TRBJ1-1, with D hard to call. Looked up from germline, CDR1 is DFQATT and CDR2 is SNEGSKA (reference sequence). The CDR3 extends over 12 amino acids. Trimming removed 5 bases at V and 0 bases at J, with 7 bases between. The CDR3 region is CSAPQMNTEAFF. In DNA form, the CDR3 reads TGCAGTGCTCCTCAGATGAACACTGAAGCTTTCTTT.

The chain combines TRBV4-1 with TRBJ1-2, with D unresolved. The V end lost 1 base, the J end lost 8 bases, and 8 bases lay between the germline ends. The CDR3 is 12 amino acids. The germline V gene has CDR1 MGHRA and CDR2 YSYEKL. The CDR3 sequence: CASSQANKGYTF. CDR3 nucleotides: TGCGCCAGCAGCCAAGCGAATAAGGGCTACACCTTC.

This clonotype was seen more than once but under ten times. V gene TRBV5-5 combines with J gene TRBJ2-2, with TRBD1 matching 8 bases. V lost 4 bases and J lost 5; bases outside the gene matches: 7. The CDR3 consists of 15 residues. CDR1 and CDR2 (germline): SGHKS, YYEKEE (reference sequence). CDR3 coding DNA: TGTGCCAGCAGCACTGACAGGGGCTGGACCGGGGAGCTGTTTTTT. Its protein is CASSTDRGWTGELFF.

A few counts support this clonotype. The V call is TRBV3-1, the J call TRBJ1-1; tentative D call: TRBD1 (6 bases). Germline values: CDR1 LGHDT, CDR2 YNNKEL (reference sequence). V was pared by 4 bases and J by 11 bases, with 23 bases between. There are 15 residues in the CDR3. CDR3 in DNA: TGTGCCAGCAGCCCCGAGAATACAGGGCGGGCCGGTGCTTTCTTT. Its protein is CASSPENTGRAGAFF.

V is TRBV6-2 or TRBV6-3 and J is TRBJ2-5; 8 bases are a match to TRBD1. From germline, CDR1 is MNHEY and CDR2 SVGEGT. With V trimmed by 6 bases and J by 5 bases, 8 bases remained unmatched. This CDR3 is 14 amino acids long. CDR3 nucleotides: TGTGCCAGCAGCTCGACAGGGGTTTGGGAGACCCAGTACTTC. Translated, it gives CASSSTGVWETQYF.

This chain joins TRBV4-3 and TRBJ2-1; a weak D match, TRBD1 (5 bases). This CDR3 is built from 16 residues. Trimming left V 0 bases short and J 5 bases short, with 14 bases between. Germline values: CDR1 LGHNA, CDR2 YSLEER. The CDR3 protein is CASSQDPARVDNEQFF. The CDR3 DNA follows: TGCGCCAGCAGCCAAGATCCGGCCAGGGTGGACAATGAGCAGTTCTTC.

In its sample, this clonotype was seen a few times. J is TRBJ2-7 and V is TRBV20-1; TRBD1 aligns across 7 bases. The germline V gene encodes CDR1 DFQATT and CDR2 SNEGSKA (reference sequence). CDR3 length: 13 residues. V lost 0 bases, J lost 4 bases, and 3 bases stayed unmatched. CDR3 in DNA: TGCAGTGCTAGAGAGACAGGGCGGTACGAGCAGTACTTC. This encodes CSARETGRYEQYF.

This clonotype has a count of ten or more. The chain employs TRBV6-4 and TRBJ2-3; the match to TRBD1 covers 8 bases. V shed 0 bases and J 4 bases; nucleotides not matched to a gene: 3. Germline loops: CDR1 MRHNA, CDR2 SNTAGT. The CDR3 extends over 15 amino acids. CDR3 in DNA: TGTGCCAGCAGTGACTCGAGACAGGGGCCAGATACGCAGTATTTT. Amino acids: CASSDSRQGPDTQYF.

The chain combines TRBV4-1 with TRBJ2-3; 7 positions match TRBD1. CDR3 size: 19 residues. The ends lost 2 bases at V and 0 bases at J; junction bases unmatched: 14. The germline V gene encodes CDR1 MGHRA and CDR2 YSYEKL. The CDR3 here is CASSQQAPARDSSTDTQYF. The CDR3 coding sequence is TGCGCCAGCAGCCAACAAGCCCCAGCACGGGACAGTAGCACAGATACGCAGTATTTT.

This clonotype was seen ten or more times. J is TRBJ1-4 and V is TRBV7-9; the D is unclear. Germline V gene data show CDR1 as SEHNR and CDR2 as FQNEAQ (reference sequence). Trimming took off 7 bases at V and 8 bases at J, with 14 bases between the two ends. This CDR3 is 13 amino acids long. The CDR3 DNA sequence: TGTGCCAGCACCCTTGGGAACTCGGAAAAACTGTTTTTT. It is translated as CASTLGNSEKLFF.

This clonotype was detected a few times. The CDR3 is CSVGQAMNQPQHF. CDR3 bases: TGCAGCGTTGGACAGGCCATGAATCAGCCCCAGCATTTT. The chain carries TRBV29-1 and TRBJ1-5; a possible D gene is TRBD1 (6 bases). Trimming took off 4 bases at V and 4 bases at J, with 11 bases between the two ends. CDR3 size: 13 residues. From germline, CDR1 is SQVTM and CDR2 ANQGSEA.

The chain couples TRBV15 to TRBJ1-1, with D tentatively TRBD1 (6 bases). The V end was cut by 1 base, the J end by 1 base, with 7 bases between. The V gene's germline CDR1 is LNHNV and CDR2 YYDKDF (reference sequence). The CDR3 is 14 amino acids. The CDR3 DNA is TGTGCCACCAGCAGAGGGACAGCGAACACTGAAGCTTTCTTT. It translates to CATSRGTANTEAFF.

The chain combines TRBV6-1 with TRBJ1-4; D unclear. CDR3 length equals 16 residues. The germline CDR1 and CDR2 sequences are MNHNS and SASEGT. V dropped 6 bases and J dropped 5 bases, with 19 bases sitting between them. The CDR3 reads CASSLDGNSLNEKLFF. The CDR3 DNA reads as TGTGCCAGCAGCCTAGACGGGAATAGTTTGAATGAAAAACTGTTTTTT.

In its sample, this clonotype was seen a few times. The gene calls are TRBV29-1 and TRBJ2-1; D is uncertain. The germline gives CDR1 SQVTM, CDR2 ANQGSEA. V lost 7 bases and J lost 4, with 17 bases in between. The CDR3 contains 14 residues. The CDR3 nucleotides are TGCAGCGCTAAGGCGTCAACTATATACAATGAGCAGTTCTTC. As protein: CSAKASTIYNEQFF.

V gene TRBV28 combines with J gene TRBJ1-1, with D possibly TRBD1 on 5 matching bases. Germline V lookup: CDR1 MDHEN, CDR2 SYDVKM. This CDR3 is built from 13 residues. Deletions cut 2 bases from V and 6 bases from J, with 10 bases between. CDR3 nucleotides: TGTGCCAGCAGTTTAGGGGCAGCGCCTGAAGCTTTCTTT. It codes for CASSLGAAPEAFF.

This clonotype was seen at least ten times. V gene TRBV5-1 combines with J gene TRBJ2-5, with D hard to call. V shed 3 bases and J shed 1 base, with 7 bases lying between them. The CDR3 length is 13 residues. Looked up from germline, CDR1 is SGHRS and CDR2 is YFSETQ. DNA for the CDR3: TGCGCCAGCAGCTCTGGGATCCAAGAGACCCAGTACTTC. This gives the protein CASSSGIQETQYF.

The chain links TRBV20-1 to TRBJ1-1; D is ambiguous. CDR3 length equals 12 residues. Trimming took off 4 bases at V and 1 base at J, with 7 bases between the two ends. The V gene's germline CDR1 is DFQATT and CDR2 SNEGSKA (reference sequence). In DNA form, the CDR3 reads TGCAGTGCTAAGGTTAAGAACACTGAAGCTTTCTTT. Translated, it gives CSAKVKNTEAFF.

The sample holds a few counts of this clonotype. The chain carries TRBV11-2 and TRBJ2-1; D call uncertain. Trimming stripped 5 bases from V and 5 bases from J, with 19 bases between. Germline assignment: CDR1 SGHAT and CDR2 FQNNGV. The CDR3 consists of 16 residues. DNA of the CDR3: TGTGCCAGCAGCCCGAGTATGCTTCCTGGAAACAATGAGCAGTTCTTC. Amino acids: CASSPSMLPGNNEQFF.